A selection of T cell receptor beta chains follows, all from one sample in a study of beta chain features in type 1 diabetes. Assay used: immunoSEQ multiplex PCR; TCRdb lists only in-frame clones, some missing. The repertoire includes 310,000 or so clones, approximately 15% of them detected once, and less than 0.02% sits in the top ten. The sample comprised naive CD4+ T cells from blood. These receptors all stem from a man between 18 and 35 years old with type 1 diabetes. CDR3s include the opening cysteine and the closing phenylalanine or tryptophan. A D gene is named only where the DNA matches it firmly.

CDR3aa: CASSGRNTEAFF
v_gene: TRBV2
d_gene: NA

CDR3aa: CASSQDPLGTSYEQYF
v_gene: TRBV4-3
d_gene: NA

CDR3aa: CASSYAIWTSESNEQFF
v_gene: TRBV7-8
d_gene: NA

CDR3aa: CASSIRTGIQHF
v_gene: TRBV19
d_gene: TRBD1

CDR3aa: CASSQFHEQGATNTEAFF
v_gene: TRBV23-1
d_gene: TRBD1

CDR3aa: CASSFPGSETQYF
v_gene: TRBV6-6
d_gene: NA

CDR3aa: CASSLASGLVDTQYF
v_gene: TRBV5-1
d_gene: TRBD2

CDR3aa: CASRGLEETQYF
v_gene: TRBV2
d_gene: TRBD2

CDR3aa: CASSFEAFGTGELFF
v_gene: TRBV7-8
d_gene: NA

CDR3aa: CASSLRQGSEQYF
v_gene: TRBV7-6
d_gene: NA

CDR3aa: CAWRLAYEQYF
v_gene: TRBV30
d_gene: NA

CDR3aa: CASRGQGAGTGELFF
v_gene: TRBV28
d_gene: TRBD1

CDR3aa: CASSLMSGATEAFF
v_gene: TRBV7-2
d_gene: NA

CDR3aa: CASSPRDRGSQETQYF
v_gene: TRBV5-1
d_gene: TRBD1

CDR3aa: CASSSHRGTEAFF
v_gene: TRBV19
d_gene: TRBD1

CDR3aa: CASSLEARVYSNEQFF
v_gene: TRBV5-1
d_gene: NA

CDR3aa: CASSLVGSHTEAFF
v_gene: TRBV7-2
d_gene: NA

CDR3aa: CASSLLYEGGTQYF
v_gene: TRBV7-2
d_gene: NA

CDR3aa: CASSFGRGIYEQYF
v_gene: TRBV5-6
d_gene: NA

CDR3aa: CASRAGLRGETQYF
v_gene: TRBV11-2
d_gene: TRBD2

CDR3aa: CASSRRDRVFNGELFF
v_gene: TRBV27
d_gene: TRBD1

CDR3aa: CASSRLTGQGLTEQYF
v_gene: TRBV5-1
d_gene: TRBD1

CDR3aa: CASSRGVYNEQFF
v_gene: TRBV4-1
d_gene: NA

CDR3aa: CASSLLRGRAVGELFF
v_gene: TRBV5-1
d_gene: TRBD2

CDR3aa: CASSYSGQGGTEAFF
v_gene: TRBV6-6
d_gene: TRBD1

CDR3aa: CASGPTEPRLSYEQYF
v_gene: TRBV10-2
d_gene: NA

CDR3aa: CASSLEAGAGNEQFF
v_gene: TRBV7-6
d_gene: TRBD2

CDR3aa: CAWSVQGETQYF
v_gene: TRBV30
d_gene: NA

CDR3aa: CASSLRDRDHGYTF
v_gene: TRBV21-1
d_gene: NA

CDR3aa: CASRGQGTDTQYF
v_gene: TRBV28
d_gene: TRBD1

CDR3aa: CASGREMNTEAFF
v_gene: TRBV2
d_gene: NA

CDR3aa: CASSHYQGTDTQYF
v_gene: TRBV4-1
d_gene: NA

CDR3aa: CATRPTGTAREQYF
v_gene: TRBV15
d_gene: TRBD1

CDR3aa: CATSRDKGARVRDTEAFF
v_gene: TRBV15
d_gene: NA

CDR3aa: CASSLQGRTEAFF
v_gene: TRBV5-1
d_gene: TRBD1

CDR3aa: CASSFSRGRRFHEQYF
v_gene: TRBV28
d_gene: TRBD1

CDR3aa: CASSVGPGETQYF
v_gene: TRBV9
d_gene: NA

CDR3aa: CSASQGAYQPQHF
v_gene: TRBV29-1
d_gene: TRBD1

CDR3aa: CASSFTGDAGYTF
v_gene: TRBV11-2
d_gene: TRBD1

CDR3aa: CASSHRGQSQYF
v_gene: TRBV28
d_gene: NA